Shown below are 2 T cell receptor beta chains from a single sample sequenced in a study of cytomegalovirus exposure and HLA in healthy donors. Sequencing used immunoSEQ multiplex PCR; TCRdb keeps in-frame clones, though not all of them. Of about 260,000 clones listed, less than 95% are singletons. The sample comprised PBMCs. These receptors came from a woman in her twenties or thirties in good health and CMV-seronegative.

Written as DNA, the CDR3 is TGCGCCAGCAGCCAAGTCGGGTTAGGGGCAGGGGAGACCCAGTACTTC. This gives the protein CASSQVGLGAGETQYF. The V gene is TRBV4-1, the J gene TRBJ2-5; a possible D gene is TRBD1 (5 bases). The V end lost 1 base, the J end lost 5 bases, and 17 bases lay between the germline ends. The germline gives CDR1 MGHRA, CDR2 YSYEKL. The length of the CDR3 is 16 residues.

V and J are TRBV28 and TRBJ1-5, with a tentative D call TRBD1 (6 bases). The CDR3 length is 14 residues. CDR1 and CDR2 from the germline V gene are MDHEN and SYDVKM. Trimming stripped 3 bases from V and 5 bases from J, with 11 bases between. Written as DNA, the CDR3 is TGTGCCAGCAGTTTGGCAGGGGCGTATCAGCCCCAGCATTTT. This translates into CASSLAGAYQPQHF. Supplemented by reference TRBV28 and TRBJ1-5, the full variable domain reads DVKVTQSSRYLVKRTGEKVFLECVQDMDHENMFWYRQDPGLGLRLIYFSYDVKMKEKGDIPEGYSVSREKKERFSLILESASTNQTSMYLCASSLAGAYQPQHFGDGTRLSIL.